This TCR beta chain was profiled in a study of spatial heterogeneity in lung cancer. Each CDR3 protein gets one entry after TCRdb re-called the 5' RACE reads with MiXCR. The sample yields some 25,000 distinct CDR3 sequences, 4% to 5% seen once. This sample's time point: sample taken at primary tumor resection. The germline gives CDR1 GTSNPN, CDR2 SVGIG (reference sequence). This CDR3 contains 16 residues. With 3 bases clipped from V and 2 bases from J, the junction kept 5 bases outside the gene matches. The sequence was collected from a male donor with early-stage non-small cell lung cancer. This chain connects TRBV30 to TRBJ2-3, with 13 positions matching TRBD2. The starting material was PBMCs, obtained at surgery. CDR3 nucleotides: TGTGCCTGGAGCGCGGGACTAGCGGGGAACACAGATACGCAGTATTTT. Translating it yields CAWSAGLAGNTDTQYF.